This TCR beta chain was recorded in a study of regulatory T cells in long-lasting Graves disease. On the study more broadly: The antithyroid drugs taken by newly diagnosed Graves' patients had been used for under 3 months.

The trim removed 0 bases at V and 6 bases at J, leaving 6 bases unmatched. This CDR3 is built from 15 residues. CDR1 is MNHNY, CDR2 SVGAGI, per germline (reference sequence). Sequencing libraries for TCR beta were prepared with iRepertoire HTBI primers and Arm-PCR of CDR3 regions. One entry per CDR3 protein results from TCRdb running MiXCR on the multiplex PCR reads. There are more than 400,000 distinct CDR3 sequences in the sample; about 16% occur only once, and 9% to 15% lies in the top ten. This clonotype occurred a few times. As to time point: newly diagnosed GD, antithyroid drugs for less than 3 months. The TCR library used RNA extracted from PBMCs. The data were also submitted as part of a second study, on T cells in Graves' hyperthyroidism and ophthalmopathy. From that report: A first-round RT-PCR of the TCR CDR3 used the HTBI primer set. Progression to ophthalmopathy was predicted a median of roughly 6.6 months early.

The sample here was peripheral blood mononuclear cells (PBMCs), taken at new diagnosis, from a patient treated with antithyroid drugs. The TCR was taken from a man aged 40-49 years with Graves disease. This chain joins TRBV6-6 and TRBJ2-7, with 9 bases identical to TRBD1. The DNA for the CDR3 is TGTGCCAGCAGTTACTCGGGACAGGGATTCTTCGAGCAGTACTTC. Its translation is CASSYSGQGFFEQYF.